One T cell receptor (beta chain) is described in this entry. Germline V gene sequence: CDR1 SGHRS, CDR2 YFSETQ. The CDR3 spans 13 residues. Trimming left V 5 bases short and J 8 bases short, with 16 bases between. These data are taken from a study of blood T cell repertoires in COVID-19. At the level of the study: From the United States, Italy and Spain came samples of acute and convalescent COVID-19. From T cells, B-cell-depleted T cells, or PBMCs came the material, which was cDNA or gDNA.

Per the study methods: Amplification from reference gene primers served as the basis for estimated nucleated cell counts. Assay: immunoSEQ multiplex PCR; the TCRdb copy retains only in-frame clones and omits some. V, J and clone size reflect that table, while D and trimming were determined from the DNA. Here the sample spans fewer than 50,000 clones, 80% to 85% being singletons. While infection was still active, Seattle patients were enrolled and then followed longitudinally. The J gene is TRBJ1-2, the V gene TRBV5-1; D gene uncertain. Material for sequencing was peripheral blood. This TCR was recovered from a man in his sixties with COVID-19, enrolled during active disease. CDR3 amino acids: CASRSDRVRGYTF. CDR3 DNA sequence: TGCGCCAGCAGATCAGACCGGGTGAGAGGCTACACCTTC. Using reference TRBV5-1 and TRBJ1-2 for the parts outside the CDR3, the full variable domain is KAGVTQTPRYLIKTRGQQVTLSCSPISGHRSVSWYQQTPGQGLQFLFEYFSETQRNKGNFPGRFSGRQFSNSRSEMNVSTLELGDSALYLCASRSDRVRGYTFGSGTRLTVV.